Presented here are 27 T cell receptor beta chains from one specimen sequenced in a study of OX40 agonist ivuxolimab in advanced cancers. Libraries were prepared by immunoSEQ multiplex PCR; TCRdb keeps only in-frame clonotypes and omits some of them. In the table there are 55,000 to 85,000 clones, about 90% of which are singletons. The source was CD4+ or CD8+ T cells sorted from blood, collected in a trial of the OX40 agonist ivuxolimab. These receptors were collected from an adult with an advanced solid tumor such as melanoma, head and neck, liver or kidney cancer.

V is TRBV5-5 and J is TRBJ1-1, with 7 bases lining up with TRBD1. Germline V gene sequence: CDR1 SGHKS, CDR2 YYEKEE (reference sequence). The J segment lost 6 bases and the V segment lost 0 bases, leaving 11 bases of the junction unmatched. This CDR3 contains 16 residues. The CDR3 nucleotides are TGTGCCAGCAGCTTGGTCCCTCCCAGACAGGGCGCTGAAGCTTTCTTT. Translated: CASSLVPPRQGAEAFF.

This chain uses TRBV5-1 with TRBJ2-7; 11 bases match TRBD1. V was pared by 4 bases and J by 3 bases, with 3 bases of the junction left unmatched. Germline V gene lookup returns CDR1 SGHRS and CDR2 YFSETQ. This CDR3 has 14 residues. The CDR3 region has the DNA TGCGCCAGCAGCACCGGGACAGGGGGCTACGAGCAGTACTTC. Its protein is CASSTGTGGYEQYF.

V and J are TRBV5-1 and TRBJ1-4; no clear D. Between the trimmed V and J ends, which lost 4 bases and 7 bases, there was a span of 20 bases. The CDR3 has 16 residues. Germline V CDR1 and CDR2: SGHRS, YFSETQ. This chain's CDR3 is CASSENPSKPTEKLFF. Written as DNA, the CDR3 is TGCGCCAGCAGCGAGAACCCCTCTAAACCGACTGAAAAACTGTTTTTT.

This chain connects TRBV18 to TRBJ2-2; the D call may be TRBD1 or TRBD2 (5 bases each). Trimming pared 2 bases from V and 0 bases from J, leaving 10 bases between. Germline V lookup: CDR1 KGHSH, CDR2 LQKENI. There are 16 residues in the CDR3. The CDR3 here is CASSPGTVSNTGELFF. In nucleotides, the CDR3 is TGTGCCAGCTCACCAGGGACGGTCTCGAACACCGGGGAGCTGTTTTTT.

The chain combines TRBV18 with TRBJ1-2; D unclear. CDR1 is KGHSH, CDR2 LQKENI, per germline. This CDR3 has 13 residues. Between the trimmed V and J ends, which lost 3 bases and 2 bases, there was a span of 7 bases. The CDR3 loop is CASSPVENYGYTF. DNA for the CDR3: TGTGCCAGCTCACCCGTAGAGAACTATGGCTACACCTTC.

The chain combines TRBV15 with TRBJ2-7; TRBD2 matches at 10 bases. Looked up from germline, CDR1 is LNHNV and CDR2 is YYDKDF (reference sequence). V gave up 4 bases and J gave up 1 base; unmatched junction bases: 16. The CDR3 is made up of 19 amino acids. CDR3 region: CATSTRSPGVAGGSYEQYF. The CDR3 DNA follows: TGTGCCACCAGCACCAGGAGCCCAGGTGTAGCGGGGGGTTCCTACGAGCAGTACTTC.

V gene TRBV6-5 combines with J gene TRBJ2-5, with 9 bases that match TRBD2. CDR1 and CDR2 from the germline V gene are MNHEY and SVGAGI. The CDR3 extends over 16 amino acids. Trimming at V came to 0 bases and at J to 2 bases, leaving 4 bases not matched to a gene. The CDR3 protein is CASSYSWLAGQETQYF. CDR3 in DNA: TGTGCCAGCAGTTACTCGTGGCTAGCGGGGCAAGAGACCCAGTACTTC.

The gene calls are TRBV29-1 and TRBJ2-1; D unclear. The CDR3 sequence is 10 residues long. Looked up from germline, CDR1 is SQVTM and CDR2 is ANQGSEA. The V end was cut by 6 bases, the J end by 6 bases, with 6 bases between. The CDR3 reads CSVYSNEQFF. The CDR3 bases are TGCAGCGTCTACAGCAATGAGCAGTTCTTC.

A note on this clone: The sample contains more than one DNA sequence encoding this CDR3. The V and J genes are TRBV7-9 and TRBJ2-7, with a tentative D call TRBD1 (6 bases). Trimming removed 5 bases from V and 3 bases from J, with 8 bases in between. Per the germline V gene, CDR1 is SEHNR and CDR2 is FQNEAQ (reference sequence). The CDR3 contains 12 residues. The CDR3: CASSEQGYEQYF. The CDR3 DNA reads TGTGCCAGCAGCGAACAGGGCTACGAGCAGTACTTC.

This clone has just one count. The CDR3 DNA follows: TGTGCCAGCAGTTATGGTGTGGCCGGTTATAGCAATCAGCCCCAGCATTTT. It translates to CASSYGVAGYSNQPQHF. This chain joins TRBV28 and TRBJ1-5, with D unresolved. Germline V gene lookup returns CDR1 MDHEN and CDR2 SYDVKM. The V end lost 4 bases, the J end lost 0 bases, and 16 bases lay between the germline ends. The CDR3 sequence is 17 residues long.

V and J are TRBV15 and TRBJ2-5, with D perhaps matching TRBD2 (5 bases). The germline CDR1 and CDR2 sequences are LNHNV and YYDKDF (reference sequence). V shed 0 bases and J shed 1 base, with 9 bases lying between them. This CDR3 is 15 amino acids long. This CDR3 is CATSRDLDSQETQYF. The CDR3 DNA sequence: TGTGCCACCAGCAGAGACTTGGACTCCCAAGAGACCCAGTACTTC.

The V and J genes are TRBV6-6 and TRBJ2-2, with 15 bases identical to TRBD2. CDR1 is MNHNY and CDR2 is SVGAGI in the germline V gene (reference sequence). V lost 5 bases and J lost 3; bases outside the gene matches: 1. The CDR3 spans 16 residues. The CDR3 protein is CASSRTSGRDTGELFF. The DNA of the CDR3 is TGTGCCAGCAGTCGGACTAGCGGGAGGGACACCGGGGAGCTGTTTTTT.

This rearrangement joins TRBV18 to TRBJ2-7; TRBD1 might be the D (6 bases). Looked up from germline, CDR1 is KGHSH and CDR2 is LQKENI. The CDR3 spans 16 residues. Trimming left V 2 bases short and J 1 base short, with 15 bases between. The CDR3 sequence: CASSPSVGTRSYEQYF. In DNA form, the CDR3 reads TGTGCCAGCTCACCATCAGTAGGGACACGATCCTACGAGCAGTACTTC.

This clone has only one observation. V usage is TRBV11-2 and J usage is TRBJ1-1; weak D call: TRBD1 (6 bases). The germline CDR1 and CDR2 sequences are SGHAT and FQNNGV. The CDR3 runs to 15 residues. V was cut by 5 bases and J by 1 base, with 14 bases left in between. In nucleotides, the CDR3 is TGTGCCAGCAGCCGCCAACAGGGTCGGAACACTGAAGCTTTCTTT. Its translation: CASSRQQGRNTEAFF.

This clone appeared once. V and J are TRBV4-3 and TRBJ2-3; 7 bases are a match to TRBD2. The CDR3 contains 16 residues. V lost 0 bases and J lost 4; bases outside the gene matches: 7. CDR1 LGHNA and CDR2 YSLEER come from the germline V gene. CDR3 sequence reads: CASSQESWGGSDTQYF. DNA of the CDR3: TGCGCCAGCAGCCAAGAATCCTGGGGGGGTTCAGATACGCAGTATTTT.

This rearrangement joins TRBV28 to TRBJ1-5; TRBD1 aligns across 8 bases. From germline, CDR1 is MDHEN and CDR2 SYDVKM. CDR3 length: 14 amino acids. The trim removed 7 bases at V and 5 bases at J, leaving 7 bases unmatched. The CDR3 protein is CASTPGTGYQPQHF. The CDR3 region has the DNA TGTGCCAGCACCCCCGGGACAGGTTATCAGCCCCAGCATTTT.

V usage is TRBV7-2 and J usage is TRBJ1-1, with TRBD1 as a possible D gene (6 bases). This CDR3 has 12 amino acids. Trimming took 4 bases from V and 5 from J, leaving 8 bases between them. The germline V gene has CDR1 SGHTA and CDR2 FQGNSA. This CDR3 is CASSSRGTEAFF. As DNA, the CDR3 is TGTGCCAGCAGCTCCAGGGGTACTGAAGCTTTCTTT.

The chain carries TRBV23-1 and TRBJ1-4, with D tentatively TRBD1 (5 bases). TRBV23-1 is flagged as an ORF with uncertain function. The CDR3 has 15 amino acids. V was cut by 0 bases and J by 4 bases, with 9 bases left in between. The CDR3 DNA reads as TGCGCCAGCAGTCAATCGGGGGTTGGTAATGAAAAACTGTTTTTT. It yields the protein CASSQSGVGNEKLFF.

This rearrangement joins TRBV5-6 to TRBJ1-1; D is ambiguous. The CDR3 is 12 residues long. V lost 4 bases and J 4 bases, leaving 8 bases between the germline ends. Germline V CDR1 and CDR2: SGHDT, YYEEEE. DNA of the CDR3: TGTGCCAGCAGCGCTCTACGCACTGAAGCTTTCTTT. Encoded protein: CASSALRTEAFF.

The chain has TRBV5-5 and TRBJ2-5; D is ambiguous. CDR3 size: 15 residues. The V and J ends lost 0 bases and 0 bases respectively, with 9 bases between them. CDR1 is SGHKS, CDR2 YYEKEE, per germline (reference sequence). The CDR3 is CASSLEALYQETQYF. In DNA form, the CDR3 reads TGTGCCAGCAGCTTGGAGGCATTGTACCAAGAGACCCAGTACTTC. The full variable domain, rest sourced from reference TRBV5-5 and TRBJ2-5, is DAGVTQSPTHLIKTRGQQVTLRCSPISGHKSVSWYQQVLGQGPQFIFQYYEKEERGRGNFPDRFSARQFPNYSSELNVNALLLGDSALYLCASSLEALYQETQYFGPGTRLLVL.

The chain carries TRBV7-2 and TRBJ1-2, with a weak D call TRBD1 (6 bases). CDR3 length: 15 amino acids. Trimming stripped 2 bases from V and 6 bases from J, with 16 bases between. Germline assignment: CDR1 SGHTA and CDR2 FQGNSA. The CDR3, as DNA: TGTGCCAGCAGCTTACAGACCCAGGGGTTCAATGGCTACACCTTC. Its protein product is CASSLQTQGFNGYTF.

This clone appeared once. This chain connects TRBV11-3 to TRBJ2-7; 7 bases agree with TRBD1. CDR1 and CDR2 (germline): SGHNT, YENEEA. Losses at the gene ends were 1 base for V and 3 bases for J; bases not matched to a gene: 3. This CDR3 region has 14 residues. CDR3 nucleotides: TGTGCCAGCAGCTTAGGGGCAGGGGGCTACGAGCAGTACTTC. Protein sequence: CASSLGAGGYEQYF.

The CDR3 loop reads CASSSTPNSYNEQFF. In DNA form, the CDR3 reads TGTGCCAGCAGCTCGACACCTAACTCCTACAATGAGCAGTTCTTC. The chain joins TRBV9 to TRBJ2-1; D gene ambiguous. The germline V gene has CDR1 SGDLS and CDR2 YYNGEE. V lost 4 bases and J lost 0, with 11 bases in between. The length of the CDR3 is 15 residues.

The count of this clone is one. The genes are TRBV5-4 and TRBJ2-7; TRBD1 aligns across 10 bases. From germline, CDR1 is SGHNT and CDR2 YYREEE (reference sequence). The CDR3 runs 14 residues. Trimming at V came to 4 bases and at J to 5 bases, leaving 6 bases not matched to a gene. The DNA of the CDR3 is TGTGCCAGCAGCGCCGACAGGGGGCTGAACGAGCAGTACTTC. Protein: CASSADRGLNEQYF.

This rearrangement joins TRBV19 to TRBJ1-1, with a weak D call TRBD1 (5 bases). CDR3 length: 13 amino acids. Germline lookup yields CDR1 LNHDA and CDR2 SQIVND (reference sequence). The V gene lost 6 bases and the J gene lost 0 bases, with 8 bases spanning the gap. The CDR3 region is CASRTVMNTEAFF. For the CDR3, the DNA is TGTGCCAGTAGGACAGTCATGAACACTGAAGCTTTCTTT. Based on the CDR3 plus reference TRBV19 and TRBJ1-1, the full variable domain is DGGITQSPKYLFRKEGQNVTLSCEQNLNHDAMYWYRQDPGQGLRLIYYSQIVNDFQKGDIAEGYSVSREKKESFPLTVTSAQKNPTAFYLCASRTVMNTEAFFGQGTRLTVV.

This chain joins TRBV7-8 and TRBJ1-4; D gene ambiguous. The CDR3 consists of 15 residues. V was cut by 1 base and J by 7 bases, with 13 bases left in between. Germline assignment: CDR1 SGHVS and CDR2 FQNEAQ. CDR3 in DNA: TGTGCCAGCAGCTTAGGTAGCCCGGCGGGTGAAAAACTGTTTTTT. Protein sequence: CASSLGSPAGEKLFF.

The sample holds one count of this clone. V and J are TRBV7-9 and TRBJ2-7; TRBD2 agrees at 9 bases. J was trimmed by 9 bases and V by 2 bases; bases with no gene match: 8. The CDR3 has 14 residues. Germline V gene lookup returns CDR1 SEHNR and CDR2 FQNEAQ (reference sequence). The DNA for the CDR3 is TGTGCCAGCAGCTTATGGGCTAGCGGGAAAGGGCAGTACTTC. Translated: CASSLWASGKGQYF.